This TCR beta chain was captured in a study of blood T cell repertoires in COVID-19. This CDR3 comprises 15 residues. The germline V and J ends were trimmed by 0 bases and 0 bases, with 9 bases remaining between them. The germline V gene encodes CDR1 ENHRY and CDR2 SYGVKD. Source study methods: Scientists estimated how many nucleated cells there were by amplifying reference gene primers. Some clones are missing from TCRdb's copy, which holds only in-frame ones; the method was immunoSEQ multiplex PCR. The DNA gave D and trimming, while V, J and clone size come from that table. Among roughly 130,000 clones, about 70% were seen once, and the ten largest hold approximately 14%.

The sequence was collected from a man older than 75 with acute or convalescent COVID-19. The sequenced material came from peripheral blood. The chain carries TRBV10-3 and TRBJ2-7; the D gene is possibly TRBD2 (5 bases). The CDR3: CAISESGSFSYEQYF. CDR3 in DNA: TGTGCCATCAGTGAGTCAGGGAGCTTCTCCTACGAGCAGTACTTC.